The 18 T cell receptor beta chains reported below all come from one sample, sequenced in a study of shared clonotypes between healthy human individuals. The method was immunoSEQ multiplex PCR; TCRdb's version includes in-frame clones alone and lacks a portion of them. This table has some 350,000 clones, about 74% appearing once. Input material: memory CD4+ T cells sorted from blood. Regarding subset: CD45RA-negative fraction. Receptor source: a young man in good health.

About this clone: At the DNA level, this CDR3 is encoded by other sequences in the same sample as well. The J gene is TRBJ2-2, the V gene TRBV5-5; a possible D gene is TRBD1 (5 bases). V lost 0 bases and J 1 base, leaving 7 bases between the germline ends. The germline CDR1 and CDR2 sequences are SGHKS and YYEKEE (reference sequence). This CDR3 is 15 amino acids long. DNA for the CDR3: TGTGCCAGCAGCTTGGTCCAGGGGAACACCGGGGAGCTGTTTTTT. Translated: CASSLVQGNTGELFF.

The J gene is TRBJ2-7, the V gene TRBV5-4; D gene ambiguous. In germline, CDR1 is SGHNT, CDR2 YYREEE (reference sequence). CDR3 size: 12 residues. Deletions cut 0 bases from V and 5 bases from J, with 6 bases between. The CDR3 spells CASSLVADEQYF. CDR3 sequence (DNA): TGTGCCAGCAGCTTGGTGGCGGACGAGCAGTACTTC.

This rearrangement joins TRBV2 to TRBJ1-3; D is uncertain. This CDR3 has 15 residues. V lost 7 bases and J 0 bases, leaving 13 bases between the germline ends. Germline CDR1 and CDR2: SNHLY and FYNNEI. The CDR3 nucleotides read TGTGCCAGCAATGTTTTTGGCAGCTCTGGAAACACCATATATTTT. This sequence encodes CASNVFGSSGNTIYF.

CDR3 sequence: CASQSGQGFGGSVRFTF. CDR3 DNA sequence: TGTGCCAGCCAATCGGGACAGGGATTTGGGGGTTCAGTGCGTTTCACCTTC. The genes are TRBV11-2 and TRBJ1-2; 9 positions match TRBD1. The V and J ends lost 8 bases and 13 bases, in that order; junction bases with no gene match: 26. The germline gives CDR1 SGHAT, CDR2 FQNNGV. The CDR3 extends over 17 amino acids. The variable domain in full, completed from reference TRBV11-2 and TRBJ1-2, reads EAGVAQSPRYKIIEKRQSVAFWCNPISGHATLYWYQQILGQGPKLLIQFQNNGVVDDSQLPKDRFSAERLKGVDSTLKIQPAKLEDSAVYLCASQSGQGFGGSVRFTFGSGTRLTVV.

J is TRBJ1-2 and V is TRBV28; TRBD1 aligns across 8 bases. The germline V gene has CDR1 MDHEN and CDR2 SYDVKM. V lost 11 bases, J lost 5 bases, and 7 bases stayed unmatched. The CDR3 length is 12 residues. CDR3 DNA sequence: TGTGCCGGTGGACAGGGCCCATATGGCTACACCTTC. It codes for CAGGQGPYGYTF.

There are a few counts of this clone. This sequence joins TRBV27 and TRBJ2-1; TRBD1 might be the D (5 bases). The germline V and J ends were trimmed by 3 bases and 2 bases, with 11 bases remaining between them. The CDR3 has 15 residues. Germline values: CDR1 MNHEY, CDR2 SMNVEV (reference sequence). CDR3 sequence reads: CASSLLQGPYNEQFF. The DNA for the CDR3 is TGTGCCAGCAGTTTGCTCCAGGGCCCCTACAATGAGCAGTTCTTC.

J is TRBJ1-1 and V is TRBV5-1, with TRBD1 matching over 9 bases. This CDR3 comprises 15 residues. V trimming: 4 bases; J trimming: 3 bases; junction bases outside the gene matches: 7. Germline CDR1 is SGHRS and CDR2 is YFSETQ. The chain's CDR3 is CASSAQGAGDTEAFF. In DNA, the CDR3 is TGCGCCAGCAGCGCACAGGGGGCCGGGGACACTGAAGCTTTCTTT.

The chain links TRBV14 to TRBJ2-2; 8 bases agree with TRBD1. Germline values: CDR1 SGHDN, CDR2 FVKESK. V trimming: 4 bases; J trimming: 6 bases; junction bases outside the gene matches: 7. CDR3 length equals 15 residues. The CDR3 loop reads CASSPGQGFPGELFF. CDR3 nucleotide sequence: TGTGCCAGCAGCCCCGGACAGGGCTTTCCCGGGGAGCTGTTTTTT.

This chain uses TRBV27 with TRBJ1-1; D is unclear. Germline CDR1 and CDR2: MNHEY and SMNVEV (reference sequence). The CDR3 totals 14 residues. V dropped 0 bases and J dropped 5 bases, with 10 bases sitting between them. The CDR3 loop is CASSLSVTRTEAFF. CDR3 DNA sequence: TGTGCCAGCAGTTTATCGGTAACCAGGACTGAAGCTTTCTTT.

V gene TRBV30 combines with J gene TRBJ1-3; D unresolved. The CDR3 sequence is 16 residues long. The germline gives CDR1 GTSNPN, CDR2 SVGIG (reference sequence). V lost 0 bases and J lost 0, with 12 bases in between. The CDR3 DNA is TGTGCCTGGAGTGTAAGAGGACGGGGCTCTGGAAACACCATATATTTT. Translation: CAWSVRGRGSGNTIYF.

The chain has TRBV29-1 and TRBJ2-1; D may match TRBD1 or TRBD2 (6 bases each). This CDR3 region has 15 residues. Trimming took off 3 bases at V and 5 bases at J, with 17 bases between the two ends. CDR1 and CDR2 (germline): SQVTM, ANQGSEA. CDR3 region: CSVDKVRGENNEQFF. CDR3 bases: TGCAGCGTTGATAAGGTTAGGGGGGAGAACAATGAGCAGTTCTTC.

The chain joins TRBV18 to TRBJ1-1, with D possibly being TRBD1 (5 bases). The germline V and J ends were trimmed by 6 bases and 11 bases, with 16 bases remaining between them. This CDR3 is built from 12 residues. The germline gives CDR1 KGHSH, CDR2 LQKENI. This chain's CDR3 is CASSPPSGGAFF. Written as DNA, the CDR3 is TGTGCCAGCTCGCCCCCCTCGGGGGGTGCTTTCTTT.

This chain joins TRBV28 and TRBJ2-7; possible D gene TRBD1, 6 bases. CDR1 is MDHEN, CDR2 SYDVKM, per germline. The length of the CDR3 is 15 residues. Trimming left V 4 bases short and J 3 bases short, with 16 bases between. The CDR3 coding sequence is TGTGCCAGCAGTTCCGGACAGTTCCTAAGCTACGAGCAGTACTTC. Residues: CASSSGQFLSYEQYF.

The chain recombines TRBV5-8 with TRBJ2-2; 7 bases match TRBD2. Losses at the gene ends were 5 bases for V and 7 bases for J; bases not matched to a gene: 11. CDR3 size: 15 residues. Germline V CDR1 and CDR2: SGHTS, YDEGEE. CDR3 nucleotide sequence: TGTGCCAGCAGAGATTTGGGAGGGCCCGGCGGGGAGCTGTTTTTT. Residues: CASRDLGGPGGELFF. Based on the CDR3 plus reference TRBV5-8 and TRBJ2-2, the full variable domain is EAGVTQSPTHLIKTRGQQATLRCSPISGHTSVYWYQQALGLGLQFLLWYDEGEERNRGNFPPRFSGRQFPNYSSELNVNALELEDSALYLCASRDLGGPGGELFFGEGSRLTVL.

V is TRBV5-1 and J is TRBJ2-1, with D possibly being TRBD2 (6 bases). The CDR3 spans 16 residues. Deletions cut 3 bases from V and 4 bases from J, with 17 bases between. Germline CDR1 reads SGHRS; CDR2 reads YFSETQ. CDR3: CASSYRLDKRYNEQFF. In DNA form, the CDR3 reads TGCGCCAGCAGCTATCGACTAGACAAAAGATACAATGAGCAGTTCTTC.

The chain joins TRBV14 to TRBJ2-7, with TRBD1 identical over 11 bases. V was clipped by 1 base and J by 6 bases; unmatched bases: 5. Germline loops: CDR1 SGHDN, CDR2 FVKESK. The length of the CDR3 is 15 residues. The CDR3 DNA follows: TGTGCCAGCAGCCAAGTTCGGACAGGGGGCTTCGAGCAGTACTTC. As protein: CASSQVRTGGFEQYF.

DNA of the CDR3: TGTGCCAGCGGCAGACTAGCGGGTTCGAACACCGGGGAGCTGTTTTTT. It is translated as CASGRLAGSNTGELFF. The gene calls are TRBV5-4 and TRBJ2-2; TRBD2 aligns across 10 bases. After removal of 7 bases from V and 0 bases from J, the junction contained 6 bases not matched to a gene. The CDR3 totals 16 residues. The V gene's germline CDR1 is SGHNT and CDR2 YYREEE (reference sequence).

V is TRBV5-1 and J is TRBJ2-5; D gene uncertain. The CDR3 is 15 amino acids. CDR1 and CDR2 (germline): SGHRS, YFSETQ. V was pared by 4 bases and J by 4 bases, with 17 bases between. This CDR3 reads CASSQFDPMGETQYF. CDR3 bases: TGCGCCAGCAGCCAGTTCGACCCGATGGGAGAGACCCAGTACTTC.